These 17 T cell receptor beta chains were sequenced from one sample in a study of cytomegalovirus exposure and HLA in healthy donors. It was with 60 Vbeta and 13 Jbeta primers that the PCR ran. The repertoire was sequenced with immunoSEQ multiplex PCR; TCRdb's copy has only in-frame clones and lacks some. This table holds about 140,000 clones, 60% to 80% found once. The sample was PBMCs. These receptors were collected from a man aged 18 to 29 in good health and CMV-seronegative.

CDR3 loop: CASSKQGFLANTQYF. Here the CDR3 DNA reads TGTGCCAGCAGCAAACAGGGGTTCTTGGCCAATACGCAGTATTTT. The chain uses TRBV5-4 and TRBJ2-3, with 7 nucleotides matching TRBD1. Germline trimming cut 4 bases from V and 7 bases from J; bases unmatched to any gene: 12. The CDR3 runs 15 residues. Germline V gene sequence: CDR1 SGHNT, CDR2 YYREEE (reference sequence).

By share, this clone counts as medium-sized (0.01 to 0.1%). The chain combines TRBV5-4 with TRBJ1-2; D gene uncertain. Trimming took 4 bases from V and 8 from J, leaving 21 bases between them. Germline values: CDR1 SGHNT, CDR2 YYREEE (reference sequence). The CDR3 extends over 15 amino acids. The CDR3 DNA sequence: TGTGCCAGCAGCGGTCGCGCTGGGGAGGTGGAAGGCTACACCTTC. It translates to CASSGRAGEVEGYTF. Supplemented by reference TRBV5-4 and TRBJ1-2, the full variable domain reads ETGVTQSPTHLIKTRGQQVTLRCSSQSGHNTVSWYQQALGQGPQFIFQYYREEENGRGNFPPRFSGLQFPNYSSELNVNALELDDSALYLCASSGRAGEVEGYTFGSGTRLTVV.

DNA of the CDR3: TGTGCCAGCATGAGGGGGCGCGACTATGGCTACACCTTC. The encoded protein is CASMRGRDYGYTF. The V gene is TRBV6-6, the J gene TRBJ1-2; 7 bases map to TRBD1. CDR1 is MNHNY and CDR2 is SVGAGI in the germline V gene (reference sequence). The CDR3 consists of 13 residues. With V trimmed by 7 bases and J by 3 bases, 5 bases remained unmatched.

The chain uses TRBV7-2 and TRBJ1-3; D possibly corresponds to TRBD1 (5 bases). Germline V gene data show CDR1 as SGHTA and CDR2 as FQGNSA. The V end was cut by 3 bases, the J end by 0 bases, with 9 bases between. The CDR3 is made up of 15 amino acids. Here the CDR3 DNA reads TGTGCCAGCAGCTTTAGGCAGGGCTCTGGAAACACCATATATTTT. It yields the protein CASSFRQGSGNTIYF. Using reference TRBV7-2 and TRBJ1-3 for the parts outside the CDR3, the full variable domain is GAGVSQSPSNKVTEKGKDVELRCDPISGHTALYWYRQSLGQGLEFLIYFQGNSAPDKSGLPSDRFSAERTGGSVSTLTIQRTQQEDSAVYLCASSFRQGSGNTIYFGEGSWLTVV.

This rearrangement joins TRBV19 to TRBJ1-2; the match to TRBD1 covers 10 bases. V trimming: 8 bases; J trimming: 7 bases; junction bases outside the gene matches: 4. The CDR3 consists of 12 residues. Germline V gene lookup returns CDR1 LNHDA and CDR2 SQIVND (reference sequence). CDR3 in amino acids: CASGDRGGGYTF. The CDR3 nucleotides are TGTGCCAGTGGGGACAGGGGAGGTGGCTACACCTTC.

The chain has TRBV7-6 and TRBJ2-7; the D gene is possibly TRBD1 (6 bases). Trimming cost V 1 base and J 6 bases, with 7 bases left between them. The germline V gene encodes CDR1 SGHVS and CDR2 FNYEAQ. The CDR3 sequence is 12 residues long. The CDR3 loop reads CASSLDRVEQYF. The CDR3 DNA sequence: TGTGCCAGCAGCTTAGACAGGGTCGAGCAGTACTTC.

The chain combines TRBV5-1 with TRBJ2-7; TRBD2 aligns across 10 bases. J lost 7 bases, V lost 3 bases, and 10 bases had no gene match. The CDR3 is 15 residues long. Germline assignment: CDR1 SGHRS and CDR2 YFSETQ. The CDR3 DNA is TGCGCCAGCAGCTGGTCAACTAGCGGGGAAAATGAGCAGTACTTC. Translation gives CASSWSTSGENEQYF.

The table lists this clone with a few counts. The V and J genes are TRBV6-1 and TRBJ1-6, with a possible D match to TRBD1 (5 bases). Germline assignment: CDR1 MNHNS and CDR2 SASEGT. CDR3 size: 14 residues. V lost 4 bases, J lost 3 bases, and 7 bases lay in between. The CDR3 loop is CASSVGHYNSPLHF. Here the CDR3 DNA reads TGTGCCAGCAGTGTCGGACACTATAATTCACCCCTCCACTTT.

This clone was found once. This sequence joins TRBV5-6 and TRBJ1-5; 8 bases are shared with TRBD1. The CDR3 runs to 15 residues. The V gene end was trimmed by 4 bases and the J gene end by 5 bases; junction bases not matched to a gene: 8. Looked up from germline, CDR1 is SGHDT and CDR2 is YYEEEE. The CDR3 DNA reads TGTGCCAGCAGCCAGCTGGGGACAGGAGATCAGCCCCAGCATTTT. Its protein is CASSQLGTGDQPQHF.

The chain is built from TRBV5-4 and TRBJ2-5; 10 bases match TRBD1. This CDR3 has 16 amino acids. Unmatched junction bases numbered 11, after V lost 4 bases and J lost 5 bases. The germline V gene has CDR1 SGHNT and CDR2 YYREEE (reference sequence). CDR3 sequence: CASSGGGQGRGETQYF. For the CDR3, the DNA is TGTGCCAGCAGCGGGGGGGGACAGGGGCGCGGCGAGACCCAGTACTTC.

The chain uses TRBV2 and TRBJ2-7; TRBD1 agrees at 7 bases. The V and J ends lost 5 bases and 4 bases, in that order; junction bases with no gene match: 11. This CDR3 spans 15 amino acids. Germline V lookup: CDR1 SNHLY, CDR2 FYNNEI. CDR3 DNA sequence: TGTGCCAGCAGTCGGCCCCCGGGACAGCCTTACGAGCAGTACTTC. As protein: CASSRPPGQPYEQYF.

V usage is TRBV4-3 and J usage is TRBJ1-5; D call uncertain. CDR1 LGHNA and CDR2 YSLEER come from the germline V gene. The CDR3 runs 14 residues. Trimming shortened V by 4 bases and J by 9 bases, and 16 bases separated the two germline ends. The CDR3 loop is CASSRSVTAGPQHF. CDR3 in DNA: TGCGCCAGCAGCCGATCAGTTACCGCGGGGCCCCAGCATTTT.

The CDR3, as DNA: TGTGCCAGCAGCCAGGGGGCCGGGACTGAAGCTTTCTTT. As protein: CASSQGAGTEAFF. The chain recombines TRBV5-5 with TRBJ1-1; 8 bases map to TRBD1. The CDR3 has 13 residues. The germline V gene has CDR1 SGHKS and CDR2 YYEKEE (reference sequence). V lost 4 bases and J lost 5; bases outside the gene matches: 4.

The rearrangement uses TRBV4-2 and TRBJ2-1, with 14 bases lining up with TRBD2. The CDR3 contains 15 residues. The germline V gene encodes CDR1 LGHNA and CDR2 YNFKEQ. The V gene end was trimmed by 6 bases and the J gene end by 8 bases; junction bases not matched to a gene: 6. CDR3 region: CASSRTSGGRDEQFF. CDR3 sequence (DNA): TGTGCCAGCAGTAGGACTAGCGGGGGGAGAGATGAGCAGTTCTTC.

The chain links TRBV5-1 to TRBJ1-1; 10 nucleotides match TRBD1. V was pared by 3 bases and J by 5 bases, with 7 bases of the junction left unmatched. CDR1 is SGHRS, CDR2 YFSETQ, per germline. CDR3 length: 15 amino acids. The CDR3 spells CASSSRQGARTEAFF. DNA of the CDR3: TGCGCCAGCAGCTCTCGACAGGGGGCGCGGACTGAAGCTTTCTTT.

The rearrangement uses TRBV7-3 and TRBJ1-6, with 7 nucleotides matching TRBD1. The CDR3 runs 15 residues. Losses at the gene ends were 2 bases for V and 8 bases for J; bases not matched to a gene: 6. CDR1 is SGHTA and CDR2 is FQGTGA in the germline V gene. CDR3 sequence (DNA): TGTGCCAGCAGCTTATCAGGGGGTACGGATTCACCCCTCCACTTT. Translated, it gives CASSLSGGTDSPLHF.

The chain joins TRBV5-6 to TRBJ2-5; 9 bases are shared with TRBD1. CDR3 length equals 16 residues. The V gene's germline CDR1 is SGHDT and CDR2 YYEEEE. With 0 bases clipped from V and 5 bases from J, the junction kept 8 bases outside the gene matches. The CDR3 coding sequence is TGTGCCAGCAGCTTGGAGGGACAGGGACTCGTGGAGACCCAGTACTTC. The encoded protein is CASSLEGQGLVETQYF.